This T cell receptor (beta chain) came from a study of cytomegalovirus exposure and HLA in healthy donors. A few counts support this clone. This PCR relied on a set of 60 Vbeta primers and 13 Jbeta primers. Libraries were prepared by immunoSEQ multiplex PCR; TCRdb keeps only in-frame clonotypes and omits some of them. The sample carries over 100,000 clones, about 80% recorded once. Germline loops: CDR1 PRHDT, CDR2 FYEKMQ (reference sequence). J lost 3 bases, V lost 0 bases, and 4 bases had no gene match. There are 16 residues in the CDR3. The rearrangement joins TRBV13 to TRBJ2-1; TRBD2 aligns across 8 bases. The source is a woman between 50 and 59 years old in good health and CMV-seropositive. Material: PBMCs. The CDR3 here is CASSLGASGLYNEQFF. CDR3 nucleotides: TGTGCCAGCAGCTTAGGGGCTAGCGGGCTCTACAATGAGCAGTTCTTC. Drawing the rest from reference TRBV13 and TRBJ2-1, the complete variable domain is AAGVIQSPRHLIKEKRETATLKCYPIPRHDTVYWYQQGPGQDPQFLISFYEKMQSDKGSIPDRFSAQQFSDYHSELNMSSLELGDSALYFCASSLGASGLYNEQFFGPGTRLTVL.